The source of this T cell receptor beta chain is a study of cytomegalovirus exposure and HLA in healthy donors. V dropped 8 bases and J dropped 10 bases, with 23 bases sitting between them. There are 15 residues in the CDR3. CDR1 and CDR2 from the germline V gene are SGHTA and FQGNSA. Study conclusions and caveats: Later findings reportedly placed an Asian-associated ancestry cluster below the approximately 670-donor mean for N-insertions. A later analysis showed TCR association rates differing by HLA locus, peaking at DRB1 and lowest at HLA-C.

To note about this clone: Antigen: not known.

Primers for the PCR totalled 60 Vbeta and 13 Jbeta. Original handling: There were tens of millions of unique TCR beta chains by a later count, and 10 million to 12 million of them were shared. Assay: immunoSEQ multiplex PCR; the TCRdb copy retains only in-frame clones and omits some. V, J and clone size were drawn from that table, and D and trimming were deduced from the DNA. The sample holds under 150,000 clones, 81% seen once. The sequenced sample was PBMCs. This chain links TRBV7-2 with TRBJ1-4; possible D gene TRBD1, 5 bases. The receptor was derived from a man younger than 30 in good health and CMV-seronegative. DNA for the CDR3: TGTGCCAGCGCCCTGGGGGGAGTCCAGTACGGAAAACTGTTTTTT. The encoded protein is CASALGGVQYGKLFF.